A few counts support the clone carrying this T cell receptor (beta chain). The record originates from a study of blood T cells in healthy people across ages. The germline CDR1 and CDR2 sequences are SEHNR and FQNEAQ (reference sequence). The CDR3 sequence is 13 residues long. V trimming: 5 bases; J trimming: 6 bases; junction bases outside the gene matches: 5. Next came a second PCR, run for about 7 to 11 cycles, which used a sample-barcoded 5' primer along with a J-beta primer mix. TCRdb called the 5' RACE reads again in MiXCR, with one record for every CDR3 protein. The table lists more than 550,000 distinct CDR3 sequences, 22% of them singletons, with around a fifth in the top ten.

The V gene is TRBV7-9, the J gene TRBJ1-2, with 8 positions matching TRBD1. The sample taken for sequencing was blood. The clonotype originates from a man aged 65 to 85 in good health. CDR3 sequence reads: CASSGQGAHGYTF. CDR3 DNA: TGTGCCAGCAGCGGTCAGGGGGCTCATGGCTACACCTTC.